This TCR beta chain was identified during a study of metastatic and nonmetastatic thyroid tumors (dated by TCRdb to 2020 to 2021). For context, the study as a whole: Repertoires were compared across peripheral blood and tumor or nodule tissue samples from malignant and benign thyroid patients. Broader findings and caveats from the paper: In both blood and tumor samples, TCR beta diversity was reported to be significantly higher in malignant tumors than in benign nodules.

This clone has at least ten counts. It lacks a known antigen. Qualities for individual bases were not recorded, and no much larger clone is one base off. The germline V gene (reference sequence) gives CDR1 as SGHKS and CDR2 as YYEKEE. Taken from cysteine to phenylalanine, the CDR3 has 16 residues. CDR3 DNA only is kept here, 48 bases in frame from base 1. V is cut back by 0 bases and J by 4 bases, with 5 bases in the junction unmatched. Libraries were made using PCR. Sequenced on an Illumina HiSeq 4000. High-throughput sequencing was used to profile the CDR3 region of the TCR beta-chain in every patient. The study's processing was this. A classifier to discriminate distant-metastatic papillary thyroid cancer patients was built from CDR3 differences across clinicopathological groups. To measure repertoire diversity the researchers used the Shannon index, while the Morisita-Horn index served to gauge how similar the tumor and blood repertoires were. In-frame beta chains were kept once TCRdb had trimmed the public reads at Q25 with fastp and called clones with MiXCR. None of the V and J calls come from the authors' own analysis; TCRdb made them. The sample table shows over 7,500 clones, and approximately 11% are seen once. Around 7% of the sample lies in the top ten.

Before undergoing thyroid surgery, none of the patients had been given any kind of treatment. Using T-cell receptor beta sequencing, the researchers looked back retrospectively at clinical samples from patients, gathered between about 2012 and 2018. The TCR comes from a female donor with papillary thyroid cancer or a benign thyroid nodule (not recorded which). Some clones in this sample may be carry-over from other donors' samples. The chain links TRBV5-5 with TRBJ2-1, with 9 bases in between that match TRBD2. The specimen sequenced was tumor tissue. The CDR3 protein: CASSLARSGRYNEQFF. The DNA reads as follows: TGTGCCAGCAGCTTGGCGCGGAGCGGGAGGTACAATGAGCAGTTCTTC. The CDR3, completed at both ends by the reference TRBV5-5 and TRBJ2-1 genes, gives the full variable domain DAGVTQSPTHLIKTRGQQVTLRCSPISGHKSVSWYQQVLGQGPQFIFQYYEKEERGRGNFPDRFSARQFPNYSSELNVNALLLGDSALYLCASSLARSGRYNEQFFGPGTRLTVL.